This is a list of T cell receptor beta chains from one sample in a study of blood T cell repertoires in COVID-19. The table came from immunoSEQ multiplex PCR; TCRdb's copy has only in-frame clones and leaves some out. The sample lists some 150,000 clones, 80% seen once, with approximately 13% in the top ten. The sequenced material came from peripheral blood. Every receptor here comes from a man aged 55-75 years with active or convalescent COVID-19. Each CDR3 is given with its conserved first and last residue. D genes are given only for firm matches. The listing skips clone size in some rows; elsewhere it reads once, few, many or a size class.

TRBJ2-1 | 14 | - | TRBV18 | few | TGTGCCAGCTCACCCCGTCGGGGTGGCGATGAGCAGTTCTTC | CASSPRRGGDEQFF
TRBJ2-7 | 15 | TRBD1 | TRBV2 | - | TGTGCCAGCAGTGTGGACAGGTCTGTCCCTCACGAGCAGTACTTC | CASSVDRSVPHEQYF
TRBJ1-5 | 13 | - | TRBV28 | once | TGTGCCAGCAGGGGCCTAACAGGGCTGCCCCAGCATTTT | CASRGLTGLPQHF
TRBJ2-7 | 15 | - | TRBV16 | - | TGTGCCAGCAGCCGGCGGACCAGGGTCTCCTACGAGCAGTACTTC | CASSRRTRVSYEQYF
TRBJ1-2 | 13 | - | TRBV28 | - | TGTGCCAGCACGCAGGACTCTAACTATGGCTACACCTTC | CASTQDSNYGYTF
TRBJ1-1 | 13 | - | TRBV5-1 | - | TGCGCCAGCAGCTCGGGGGAGAGGTCTGAAGCTTTCTTT | CASSSGERSEAFF
TRBJ1-2 | 13 | - | TRBV4-3 | many | TGCGCCAGCAGCCACCGCGGGGGCTATGGCTACACCTTC | CASSHRGGYGYTF
TRBJ2-7 | 15 | TRBD2 | TRBV7-8 | few | TGTGCCAGCAGCTTAGCGTCTAGCGGAAACTACGAGCAGTACTTC | CASSLASSGNYEQYF
TRBJ1-2 | 14 | - | TRBV6-2/TRBV6-3 | - | TGTGCCAGCAGCAACCTAAGTGGGGGCGGTGGCTACACCTTC | CASSNLSGGGGYTF
TRBJ1-6 | 15 | - | TRBV10-3 | many | TGTGCCATCAGTGAGTCGGAGGTTAGGAATTCACCCCTCCACTTT | CAISESEVRNSPLHF
TRBJ2-3 | 13 | - | TRBV18 | once | TGTGCCAGCTCACCACCGTCCGTAAATACGCAGTATTTT | CASSPPSVNTQYF
TRBJ1-2 | 17 | - | TRBV19 | once | TGTGCCAGTAGTATAGAAAGGATGGGCAGGGGTGACTATGGCTACACCTTC | CASSIERMGRGDYGYTF
TRBJ2-7 | 13 | - | TRBV28 | - | TGTGCCAGCAGCCTTGGACAGACCTACGAGCAGTACTTC | CASSLGQTYEQYF
TRBJ2-2 | 15 | - | TRBV10-3 | - | TGTGCCATCAGTGAGACCCAGGCGAGCACCGGGGAGCTGTTTTTT | CAISETQASTGELFF
TRBJ2-3 | 16 | TRBD2 | TRBV20-1 | - | TGCAGTGCTAGTGGTGCTCTAGCGGGAACCACAGATACGCAGTATTTT | CSASGALAGTTDTQYF
TRBJ1-3 | 15 | - | TRBV7-6 | - | TGTGCCAGCAGCTTAGCTGCAGGGTTTGGAAACACCATATATTTT | CASSLAAGFGNTIYF